One and the same sample provided the 16 T cell receptor beta chains below, sequenced in a study of CXCR3-negative and CXCR3-positive naive CD8 T cells. cDNA libraries for TRB were generated by 5' RACE incorporating UMI labels. After re-calling the 5' RACE reads, TCRdb lists one entry per CDR3 protein, DNA absent. The sample table includes about 43,000 distinct CDR3 sequences. The material sequenced was memory CD8+ T cells from blood. Receptor source: a human donor in good health. Some clones in this sample may be carry-over from other donors' samples.

V and J are TRBV6-1 and TRBJ2-1; TCRdb calls TRBD2, which cannot be checked without DNA. Germline V lookup: CDR1 MNHNS, CDR2 SASEGT. The CDR3 is made up of 15 amino acids. CDR3: CASSERLAGGNEQFF.

CDR3: CASSDSNLGDAGELFF. The chain couples TRBV6-4 to TRBJ2-2; TCRdb picks TRBD1, but there is no DNA to check that call. The CDR3 has 16 amino acids. Germline CDR1 MRHNA, CDR2 SNTAGT.

The V gene is TRBV6-6, the J gene TRBJ2-2; the TCRdb D gene call, TRBD2, has no DNA to confirm it. The germline gives CDR1 MNHNY, CDR2 SVGAGI (reference sequence). This CDR3 spans 16 amino acids. The CDR3 sequence is CASSGLGGGKAGELFF.

V gene TRBV10-1 combines with J gene TRBJ2-7; TCRdb lists TRBD2, though no DNA is available to test this call. The CDR3 contains 14 residues. Germline CDR1 reads WNHNN; CDR2 reads SYGVQD (reference sequence). The CDR3 region is CASSEQSLSAEQYF.

This chain joins TRBV2 and TRBJ1-2. Germline V lookup: CDR1 SNHLY, CDR2 FYNNEI. This CDR3 contains 13 residues. CDR3 in amino acids: CASDVTANYGYTF.

This chain links TRBV25-1 with TRBJ1-1. The CDR3 runs to 14 residues. Germline V gives CDR1 MGHDK, CDR2 SYGVNS. CDR3 sequence reads: CASRSGQLMSEAFF.

V and J are TRBV29-1 and TRBJ1-2; the TCRdb call, TRBD1, lacks DNA for checking. Germline V CDR1 and CDR2: SQVTM, ANQGSEA. This CDR3 region has 12 residues. CDR3 residues: CSVAQDNYGYTF.

This chain connects TRBV25-1 to TRBJ2-7. The CDR3 covers 12 residues. Germline CDR1 MGHDK, CDR2 SYGVNS. The CDR3 loop reads CASSELGYEQYF.

The J gene is TRBJ2-7, the V gene TRBV9; TCRdb outputs TRBD1, but without DNA this stays unchecked. There are 15 residues in the CDR3. Per germline, CDR1 SGDLS and CDR2 YYNGEE. The CDR3 here is CASSAAGGKGYEQYF.

This chain joins TRBV11-1 and TRBJ2-1; the D call from TCRdb, TRBD1, cannot be confirmed without DNA. The germline gives CDR1 SGHAT, CDR2 FQDESV (reference sequence). The CDR3 has 15 amino acids. The CDR3 loop reads CASSAPGNSYNEQFF.

This chain connects TRBV7-9 to TRBJ2-7; TCRdb gives TRBD2 as the D gene, but with no DNA this cannot be confirmed. Germline CDR1 reads SEHNR; CDR2 reads FQNEAQ (reference sequence). The CDR3 is 15 amino acids. The chain's CDR3 is CASSLSSGANYEQYF.

The chain is built from TRBV29-1 and TRBJ2-7; the D call of TRBD1 rests on TCRdb alone, since no DNA is present to check it. CDR3 size: 15 residues. Looked up from germline, CDR1 is SQVTM and CDR2 is ANQGSEA. CDR3 protein: CSVELGQGVSYEQYF.

The chain couples TRBV15 to TRBJ1-5; TCRdb proposes TRBD1, but this gene call is untestable without DNA. CDR3 length equals 15 residues. The germline V gene has CDR1 LNHNV and CDR2 YYDKDF (reference sequence). CDR3 region: CATSNRGQLNQPQHF.

The chain uses TRBV5-6 and TRBJ2-2; TCRdb selects TRBD1, and the lack of DNA leaves this call unchecked. This CDR3 spans 15 amino acids. Looked up from germline, CDR1 is SGHDT and CDR2 is YYEEEE. The CDR3 protein is CASSSDSENTGELFF.

The gene calls are TRBV7-9 and TRBJ1-5. The CDR3 sequence is 14 residues long. Germline-derived CDR1 and CDR2 are SEHNR and FQNEAQ (reference sequence). The CDR3 region is CASSLEQLNQPQHF.

The rearrangement links TRBV14 to TRBJ2-7; TCRdb outputs TRBD1, but without DNA this stays unchecked. The CDR3 has 15 amino acids. CDR1 SGHDN and CDR2 FVKESK come from the germline V gene. CDR3 region: CASSQGQGYMYEQYF. The entire variable domain, with the rest obtained from reference TRBV14 and TRBJ2-7, is as follows: EAGVTQFPSHSVIEKGQTVTLRCDPISGHDNLYWYRRVMGKEIKFLLHFVKESKQDESGMPNNRFLAERTGGTYSTLKVQPAELEDSGVYFCASSQGQGYMYEQYFGPGTRLTVT.